These T cell receptor beta chains were read from a single sample in a study of T cell repertoires in ileal Crohn's disease. Profiling relied on immunoSEQ multiplex PCR, and the TCRdb table lists in-frame clones only, not all of them. Among fewer than 10,000 clones, approximately 80% were seen once, and the ten largest hold about 13%. The sequenced material came from ileal tissue. The source is an adult with Crohn's disease. Each CDR3 is given with its conserved first and last residue. D genes are given only for firm matches. Size tells how often a clone was seen (once, few, many) or the class of an expanded clone, and some rows leave it out.

V: TRBV19; D: NA; J: TRBJ2-2; size: NA; CDR3: CASRVRGGLTGELFF; DNA: TGTGCCAGTAGGGTTCGGGGTGGTCTTACCGGGGAGCTGTTTTTT
V: TRBV6-1; D: TRBD2; J: TRBJ2-1; size: NA; CDR3: CASSEGGTSGSSYNEQFF; DNA: TGTGCCAGCAGTGAGGGAGGGACTAGCGGGAGCTCCTACAATGAGCAGTTCTTC
V: TRBV5-1; D: NA; J: TRBJ2-7; size: NA; CDR3: CASAYSDSQYEQYF; DNA: TGCGCCAGCGCCTACTCCGACAGTCAGTACGAGCAGTACTTC
V: TRBV29-1; D: TRBD2; J: TRBJ2-1; size: NA; CDR3: CSAGTSGRMYNEQFF; DNA: TGCAGCGCCGGGACTAGCGGGAGGATGTACAATGAGCAGTTCTTC
V: TRBV5-1; D: NA; J: TRBJ2-1; size: once; CDR3: CASRRQTVQFF; DNA: TGCGCCAGCCGCCGCCAAACGGTGCAGTTCTTC
V: TRBV6-1; D: TRBD2; J: TRBJ2-5; size: once; CDR3: CASGTSGRRETQYF; DNA: TGTGCCAGCGGGACTAGCGGGAGAAGAGAGACCCAGTACTTC
V: TRBV7-9; D: NA; J: TRBJ1-1; size: once; CDR3: CASSPRLLNTEAFF; DNA: TGTGCCAGCAGCCCTCGACTCTTGAACACTGAAGCTTTCTTT
V: TRBV6-1; D: TRBD1; J: TRBJ2-5; size: NA; CDR3: CASSETGAETQYF; DNA: TGTGCCAGCAGTGAAACAGGGGCAGAGACCCAGTACTTC
V: TRBV19; D: NA; J: TRBJ2-2; size: NA; CDR3: CASSQTQLAGELFF; DNA: TGTGCCAGTAGTCAGACTCAACTAGCCGGGGAGCTGTTTTTT
V: TRBV27; D: NA; J: TRBJ2-5; size: NA; CDR3: CASSFSGSQETQYF; DNA: TGTGCCAGCAGTTTTTCCGGCAGCCAAGAGACCCAGTACTTC
V: TRBV6-6; D: TRBD1; J: TRBJ1-5; size: NA; CDR3: CASTSDRGSNQPQHF; DNA: TGTGCCAGCACATCAGACAGGGGAAGCAATCAGCCCCAGCATTTT
V: TRBV18; D: TRBD2; J: TRBJ2-1; size: NA; CDR3: CATVLGTSSYNEQFF; DNA: TGTGCCACCGTCCTAGGGACTAGCTCCTACAATGAGCAGTTCTTC
V: TRBV9; D: TRBD1; J: TRBJ2-3; size: NA; CDR3: CASSVEGASADTQYF; DNA: TGTGCCAGCAGCGTAGAGGGGGCATCGGCAGATACGCAGTATTTT
V: TRBV2; D: NA; J: TRBJ2-2; size: NA; CDR3: CASSGRGRANTGELFF; DNA: TGTGCCAGCAGCGGTAGGGGTCGCGCTAACACCGGGGAGCTGTTTTTT
V: TRBV9; D: NA; J: TRBJ2-3; size: NA; CDR3: CASSSWGTDTQYF; DNA: TGTGCCAGCAGCTCTTGGGGTACAGATACGCAGTATTTT
V: TRBV9; D: NA; J: TRBJ1-4; size: NA; CDR3: CASSVGQANEKLFF; DNA: TGTGCCAGCAGCGTAGGACAGGCAAATGAAAAACTGTTTTTT